This TCR beta chain derives from a study of PD-L1 blockade in urothelial cancer. Looking at the study overall: Analyzed time points were 3 weeks (second dose) and 6 weeks after therapy began.

Sample contribution per patient ranged from 1 to 8, covering pretreatment and on-treatment. V lost 6 bases to trimming and J lost 1 base; unmatched junction nucleotides: 8. Germline CDR1 ENHRY, CDR2 SYGVKD. This CDR3 comprises 16 residues. Synthetic TCR analog templates were added to each PCR reaction. Produced via immunoSEQ multiplex PCR; TCRdb's table is partial and in-frame only. The table has some 40,000 clones, roughly 90% seen once. The clonotype was recovered from a man between 65 and 79 years old with urothelial cancer. Sequences were derived from PBMCs, sampled around atezolizumab (anti-PD-L1) treatment. The rearrangement joins TRBV10-3 to TRBJ2-5, with 10 nucleotides matching TRBD2. CDR3 sequence reads: CAISPGLAAFQETQYF. The CDR3 bases are TGTGCCATCAGCCCTGGACTAGCGGCTTTCCAAGAGACCCAGTACTTC.